This T cell receptor beta chain was obtained from a study of a mutant IDH1 vaccine in newly diagnosed glioma. On the study more broadly: Previous care, which was radiotherapy, temozolomide, or both, most often involved both.

Time point noted: baseline, week 1 (first vaccination visit). Treatment indicated: pre-vaccination baseline after standard-of-care therapy. The CDR3 runs 14 residues. The V gene lost 5 bases and the J gene lost 4 bases, with 15 bases spanning the gap. Germline loops: CDR1 SGHTA, CDR2 FQGNSA. The protocol was immunoSEQ multiplex PCR, while the TCRdb copy is restricted to in-frame clones and leaves out a portion. In the table there are about 96,000 clones, roughly 77% of which are singletons. This TCR came from a middle-aged man with glioma. The chain carries TRBV7-2 and TRBJ2-7; weak D call: TRBD2 (5 bases). Material: PBMCs, obtained from a glioma patient treated with radiotherapy, temozolomide or both. This CDR3 is CASSPTPGKYEQYF. CDR3 nucleotides: TGTGCCAGCAGCCCTACACCGGGGAAGTACGAGCAGTACTTC.